Given below is one T cell receptor beta chain in context. Its antigen is unknown. Treatment of any kind had been given to no patient before thyroid surgery. This specimen belongs to a study of metastatic and nonmetastatic thyroid tumors. At the level of the study: Thyroid patients, malignant and benign, had repertoires compared across blood and tumor or nodule tissue.

General study findings and limits: Malignant thyroid tumors reportedly exceeded benign nodules significantly in TCR beta diversity, with the difference appearing in blood and tumor.

TCRdb redid the clone calls on the PCR reads using MiXCR. The sample has about 40,000 clones; 13% are singletons. The sequenced sample was blood. The origin of this receptor is a female donor with papillary thyroid cancer or a benign thyroid nodule (not recorded which). Some clones in this sample may be carry-over from other donors' samples.

The CDR3 sequence is CASTLRWNSPLHF. The CDR3 DNA follows: TGTGCCAGCACCCTCCGATGGAATTCACCCCTCCACTTT. V is TRBV27 and J is TRBJ1-6; the D is unclear. V lost 7 bases and J lost 7, with 11 bases in between. This CDR3 region has 13 residues. Germline V gene lookup returns CDR1 MNHEY and CDR2 SMNVEV (reference sequence).